This TCR beta chain was identified during a study of cytomegalovirus exposure and HLA in healthy donors. Trimming removed 6 bases from V and 3 bases from J, with 5 bases in between. Germline-derived CDR1 and CDR2 are MGHRA and YSYEKL. The CDR3 has 11 amino acids. The donors were part of the validation cohort of 100 to 150 subjects. That cohort was separate from the first cohort, which comprised 700 or so subjects. Study-level results: The study listed roughly 150 cytomegalovirus-associated TCR beta chains. Cytomegalovirus status was reportedly diagnosed by the classifier with high sensitivity and specificity. It was found in a later analysis that first-cohort TCR clusters tended to co-occur in the 95 to 150 validation repertoires.

This clone turned up a few times. No antigen is known for it. Sequencing was performed with immunoSEQ multiplex PCR; in TCRdb, only in-frame clones are kept and a portion is missing. The profile covers some 140,000 clones, with roughly 86% appearing a single time and approximately 2% taken by the ten largest. The chain recombines TRBV4-1 with TRBJ1-1; D unclear. Sequencing was performed on PBMCs. The receptor was isolated from a human donor in good health. CDR3 in amino acids: CASRRDTEAFF. The CDR3 DNA reads as TGCGCCAGCAGGAGGGACACTGAAGCTTTCTTT.